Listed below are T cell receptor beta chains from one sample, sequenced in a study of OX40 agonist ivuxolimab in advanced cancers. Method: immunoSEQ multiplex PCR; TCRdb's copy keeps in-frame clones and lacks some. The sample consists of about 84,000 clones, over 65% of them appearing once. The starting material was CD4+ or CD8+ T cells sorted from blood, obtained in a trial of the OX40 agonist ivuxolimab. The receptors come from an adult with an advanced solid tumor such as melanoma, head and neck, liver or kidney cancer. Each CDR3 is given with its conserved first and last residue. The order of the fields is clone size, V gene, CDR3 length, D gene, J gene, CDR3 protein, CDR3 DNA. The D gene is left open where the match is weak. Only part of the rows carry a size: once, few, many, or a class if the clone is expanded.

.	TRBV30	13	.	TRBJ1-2	CAWETGGNYGYTF	TGTGCCTGGGAAACGGGTGGAAACTATGGCTACACCTTC
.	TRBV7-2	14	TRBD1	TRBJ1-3	CASGVQGIRNTIYF	TGTGCCAGCGGAGTACAGGGGATAAGAAACACCATATATTTT
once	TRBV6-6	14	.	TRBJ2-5	CASSYGGLQETQYF	TGTGCCAGCAGTTACGGGGGTCTCCAAGAGACCCAGTACTTC
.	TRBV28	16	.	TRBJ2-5	CASSLWEGGYEETQYF	TGTGCCAGCAGTTTATGGGAGGGGGGTTACGAAGAGACCCAGTACTTC
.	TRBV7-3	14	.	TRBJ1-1	CASSSGGVDTEAFF	TGTGCCAGCAGCTCAGGAGGGGTGGACACTGAAGCTTTCTTT
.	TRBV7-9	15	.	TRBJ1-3	CASRRAGAYGNTIYF	TGTGCCAGCCGGAGGGCAGGGGCGTATGGAAACACCATATATTTT
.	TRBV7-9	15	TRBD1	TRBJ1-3	CASSPWDRGRDTIYF	TGTGCCAGCAGCCCATGGGACAGGGGGAGAGACACCATATATTTT
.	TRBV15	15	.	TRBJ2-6	CATSTKRTGANVLTF	TGTGCCACCAGCACAAAGAGGACTGGGGCCAACGTCCTGACTTTC
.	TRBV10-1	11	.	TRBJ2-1	CASSTTPEQFF	TGCGCCAGCAGTACGACACCCGAGCAGTTCTTC
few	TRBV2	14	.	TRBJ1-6	CASSSSTDNSPLHF	TGTGCCAGCAGTTCATCTACGGATAATTCACCCCTCCACTTT
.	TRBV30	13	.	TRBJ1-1	CAWTKALDTEAFF	TGTGCCTGGACCAAGGCATTAGACACTGAAGCTTTCTTT
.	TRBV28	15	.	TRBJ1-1	CASSLGGGTRTEAFF	TGTGCCAGCAGTTTAGGAGGAGGGACAAGGACTGAAGCTTTCTTT
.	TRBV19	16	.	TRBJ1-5	CASSKAIASLNQPQHF	TGTGCCAGTAGTAAGGCGATCGCATCTCTCAATCAGCCCCAGCATTTT
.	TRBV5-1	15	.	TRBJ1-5	CASSLETGSNQPQHF	TGCGCCAGCAGCTTGGAAACAGGTTCAAATCAGCCCCAGCATTTT